One and the same sample provided the 15 T cell receptor beta chains below, sequenced in a study of neurological immune-mediated disorders. TCRdb passed the 5' RACE reads through MiXCR, listing each CDR3 protein once. Of 50,000 to 55,000 distinct CDR3 sequences listed, 10% are singletons. The sequenced sample consisted of PBMCs. The receptors originated from a man in his 70s with HTLV-1-associated myelopathy (HAM/TSP).

There are a few counts of this clonotype. Being one base from a much bigger clone, this may be a read error. The chain joins TRBV7-9 to TRBJ2-5, with 9 bases lining up with TRBD2. V shed 1 base and J 3 bases; nucleotides not matched to a gene: 9. Germline V CDR1 and CDR2: SEHNR, FQNEAQ (reference sequence). The CDR3 consists of 17 residues. The CDR3 sequence: CASSLGRREGWKETQYF. In DNA, the CDR3 is TGTGCCAGCAGCTTAGGAAGGCGGGAGGGCTGGAAAGAGACCCAGTACTTC.

This clonotype was recorded many times. The chain joins TRBV7-8 to TRBJ2-5; 15 nucleotides align to TRBD2. Trimming at V came to 5 bases and at J to 4 bases, leaving 8 bases not matched to a gene. The CDR3 totals 17 residues. The germline V gene encodes CDR1 SGHVS and CDR2 FQNEAQ. The CDR3 region has the DNA TGTGCCAGCAGCCTAAGCCTGGGACTAGCGGGAGGAGAGACCCAGTACTTC. Translation gives CASSLSLGLAGGETQYF.

This clonotype was detected ten times or more. V gene TRBV20-1 combines with J gene TRBJ1-5, with TRBD1 identical over 8 bases. V trimming: 6 bases; J trimming: 0 bases; junction bases outside the gene matches: 4. This CDR3 region has 14 residues. Germline V gene data show CDR1 as DFQATT and CDR2 as SNEGSKA (reference sequence). CDR3 bases: TGCAGTGCGGTTGACAGGGGTAGCAATCAGCCCCAGCATTTT. Translation gives CSAVDRGSNQPQHF.

This clonotype was recorded at least ten times. The rearrangement uses TRBV7-2 and TRBJ2-5; D uncertain. Germline V gives CDR1 SGHTA, CDR2 FQGNSA. V was shortened by 3 bases and J by 1 base, with 3 bases between the two germline ends. The CDR3 contains 12 residues. The CDR3 nucleotides read TGTGCCAGCAGCTTGATCCAAGAGACCCAGTACTTC. Amino acids: CASSLIQETQYF.

The sample holds a few counts of this clonotype. This chain joins TRBV12-3 or TRBV12-4 and TRBJ2-5; D ambiguous. V lost 6 bases and J lost 5, with 10 bases in between. The CDR3 runs 12 residues. The CDR3 DNA reads TGTGCCAGCAGGTCGGTCCAGGAGACCCAGTACTTC. Its translation: CASRSVQETQYF.

This clonotype was recorded at least ten times. V is TRBV29-1 and J is TRBJ2-7, with TRBD1 matching over 7 bases. J gave up 6 bases and V 7 bases, and 6 bases lay outside the gene matches. Germline values: CDR1 SQVTM, CDR2 ANQGSEA. This CDR3 is built from 11 residues. The CDR3 region has the DNA TGCAGCGCCGAAACAGGGGCCGAGCAGTACTTC. Protein product: CSAETGAEQYF.

This clonotype was detected ten times or more. The J gene is TRBJ1-5, the V gene TRBV20-1, with D possibly matching TRBD1 (6 bases). The CDR3 is 14 amino acids. Germline-derived CDR1 and CDR2 are DFQATT and SNEGSKA (reference sequence). Trimming took 1 base from V and 4 from J, leaving 11 bases between them. The CDR3 DNA is TGCAGTGCTAGAGTCCCCAGGGGTAATCAGCCCCAGCATTTT. Residues: CSARVPRGNQPQHF.

The table lists this clonotype with many counts. The rearrangement uses TRBV15 and TRBJ1-2; maybe TRBD1 (5 bases). CDR1 is LNHNV and CDR2 is YYDKDF in the germline V gene (reference sequence). V was clipped by 1 base and J by 6 bases, with 6 bases between them. This CDR3 region has 12 residues. The CDR3 region is CATSRGQNGYTF. CDR3 nucleotides: TGTGCCACCAGCAGAGGACAGAATGGCTACACCTTC.

This clonotype was detected ten times or more. The J gene is TRBJ2-3, the V gene TRBV24-1; 8 nucleotides agree with TRBD2. CDR3 length equals 15 residues. With 3 bases clipped from V and 3 bases from J, the junction kept 4 bases outside the gene matches. The germline V gene has CDR1 KGHDR and CDR2 SFDVKD. The CDR3 spells CATSDPAGDTDTQYF. CDR3 DNA sequence: TGTGCCACCAGTGATCCAGCGGGAGATACAGATACGCAGTATTTT.

The chain couples TRBV10-3 to TRBJ2-1; D unclear. V was cut by 5 bases and J by 6 bases, with 11 bases left in between. This CDR3 is 13 amino acids long. The germline gives CDR1 ENHRY, CDR2 SYGVKD. The CDR3: CAISHGTFNEQFF. The CDR3 bases are TGTGCCATCAGTCATGGCACCTTCAATGAGCAGTTCTTC.

The sample holds many counts of this clonotype. CDR3 protein: CASSLAWKETGANVLTF. The CDR3 DNA sequence: TGCGCCAGCAGCTTGGCGTGGAAAGAAACTGGGGCCAACGTCCTGACTTTC. The chain couples TRBV5-1 to TRBJ2-6; D call uncertain. Germline V gives CDR1 SGHRS, CDR2 YFSETQ. This CDR3 is 17 amino acids long. V lost 0 bases and J 2 bases, leaving 12 bases between the germline ends.

This clonotype was seen at least ten times. The chain uses TRBV12-3 or TRBV12-4 and TRBJ2-1; D ambiguous. V lost 7 bases and J 5 bases, leaving 12 bases between the germline ends. The length of the CDR3 is 13 residues. CDR3 nucleotides: TGTGCCAGCACCCCTGGACGGCACAATGAGCAGTTCTTC. Protein: CASTPGRHNEQFF.

The table lists this clonotype with many counts. The chain uses TRBV20-1 and TRBJ2-3; D uncertain. The CDR3 runs 12 residues. V was pared by 5 bases and J by 4 bases, with 10 bases between. In germline, CDR1 is DFQATT, CDR2 SNEGSKA (reference sequence). The CDR3: CSALAPPDTQYF. CDR3 in DNA: TGCAGTGCTTTGGCGCCCCCAGATACGCAGTATTTT.

This clonotype was observed a handful of times. V is TRBV20-1 and J is TRBJ1-2; tentative D call: TRBD1 (5 bases). The ends were cut back, 4 bases at V and 7 bases at J, with 22 bases in the middle. The CDR3 is made up of 15 amino acids. The germline V gene has CDR1 DFQATT and CDR2 SNEGSKA (reference sequence). DNA for the CDR3: TGCAGTGCTACTACTCTCGGACCTCGGGGGTCTGGCTACACCTTC. It codes for CSATTLGPRGSGYTF.

The chain uses TRBV6-6 and TRBJ2-6; possible D gene TRBD2, 5 bases. Trimming stripped 8 bases from V and 0 bases from J, with 17 bases between. CDR3 length equals 17 residues. Germline V gene sequence: CDR1 MNHNY, CDR2 SVGAGI (reference sequence). CDR3 amino acids: CASGGGTFVSGANVLTF. CDR3 nucleotide sequence: TGTGCCAGCGGCGGAGGCACGTTCGTCTCTGGGGCCAACGTCCTGACTTTC.